The 28 T cell receptor beta chains in this list originate from one sample, sequenced in a study of blood T cell repertoires in COVID-19. Clones were read by immunoSEQ multiplex PCR, and TCRdb kept only the in-frame ones, dropping some. The data contain a few hundred thousand clones, roughly nine tenths of them seen just once; the ten biggest clones take up 2% to 2.5%. Material: peripheral blood. These receptors all come from a man between 50 and 59 years old with acute or convalescent COVID-19.

The chain employs TRBV24-1 and TRBJ2-2, with 11 bases aligning to TRBD2. Losses at the gene ends were 4 bases for V and 4 bases for J; bases not matched to a gene: 4. Germline CDR1 reads KGHDR; CDR2 reads SFDVKD. The CDR3 contains 16 residues. The CDR3 loop is CATSDPSGGITGELFF. The DNA for the CDR3 is TGTGCCACCAGTGACCCTAGCGGGGGGATCACCGGGGAGCTGTTTTTT.

The genes are TRBV30 and TRBJ1-1; D may be TRBD1 (5 bases). The V gene lost 8 bases and the J gene lost 4 bases, with 17 bases spanning the gap. CDR1 GTSNPN and CDR2 SVGIG come from the germline V gene (reference sequence). CDR3 size: 13 residues. The CDR3 bases are TGTGCCGGGATGCCAGGGTATGGCACTGAAGCTTTCTTT. Translation: CAGMPGYGTEAFF. The complete variable domain, with remaining parts taken from reference TRBV30 and TRBJ1-1, reads SQTIHQWPATLVQPVGSPLSLECTVEGTSNPNLYWYRQAAGRGLQLLFYSVGIGQISSEVPQNLSASRPQDRQFILSSKKLLLSDSGFYLCAGMPGYGTEAFFGQGTRLTVV.

The genes are TRBV29-1 and TRBJ1-1; 9 bases are a match to TRBD1. The CDR3 extends over 15 amino acids. Per germline, CDR1 SQVTM and CDR2 ANQGSEA. The trim removed 6 bases at V and 5 bases at J, leaving 13 bases unmatched. In nucleotides, the CDR3 is TGCAGCGTGGGGGGGACAGGGATGGGAGGGACTGAAGCTTTCTTT. It is translated as CSVGGTGMGGTEAFF.

The V call is TRBV10-1, the J call TRBJ2-7; no clear D. The V end was cut by 0 bases, the J end by 0 bases, with 9 bases between. The CDR3 length is 15 residues. CDR1 is WNHNN and CDR2 is SYGVQD in the germline V gene (reference sequence). The CDR3 is CASSESSYLSYEQYF. In DNA form, the CDR3 reads TGCGCCAGCAGTGAGTCCTCCTACCTCTCCTACGAGCAGTACTTC.

The chain links TRBV19 to TRBJ1-2; D not certain. Trimming took 3 bases from V and 3 from J, leaving 11 bases between them. From germline, CDR1 is LNHDA and CDR2 SQIVND (reference sequence). This CDR3 is 14 amino acids long. In nucleotides, the CDR3 is TGTGCCAGTAGTATGACTCCAGAATACTATGGCTACACCTTC. It specifies CASSMTPEYYGYTF. The entire variable domain, with the rest obtained from reference TRBV19 and TRBJ1-2, is as follows: DGGITQSPKYLFRKEGQNVTLSCEQNLNHDAMYWYRQDPGQGLRLIYYSQIVNDFQKGDIAEGYSVSREKKESFPLTVTSAQKNPTAFYLCASSMTPEYYGYTFGSGTRLTVV.

The V gene is TRBV30, the J gene TRBJ2-7; TRBD1 is a possible D gene (5 bases). V lost 0 bases and J lost 2, with 8 bases in between. Germline-derived CDR1 and CDR2 are GTSNPN and SVGIG (reference sequence). The CDR3 is made up of 13 amino acids. CDR3 protein: CAWSVAGPYEQYF. In DNA, the CDR3 is TGTGCCTGGAGTGTAGCAGGGCCCTACGAGCAGTACTTC.

V usage is TRBV12-5 and J usage is TRBJ2-2; D perhaps matches TRBD1 (6 bases). CDR1 is LGHNT, CDR2 FRNRAP, per germline. V lost 4 bases and J 4 bases, leaving 16 bases between the germline ends. The CDR3 covers 16 residues. CDR3 loop: CASGSSRGGGTGELFF. The CDR3 nucleotides are TGTGCTAGTGGTTCCTCCAGGGGCGGCGGCACCGGGGAGCTGTTTTTT.

V and J are TRBV9 and TRBJ1-5; D is perhaps TRBD1 (5 bases). The V end lost 4 bases, the J end lost 6 bases, and 8 bases lay between the germline ends. The CDR3 has 12 residues. Germline values: CDR1 SGDLS, CDR2 YYNGEE. The CDR3 DNA sequence: TGTGCCAGCAGCTCGGGGGGTCAGCCCCAGCATTTT. Amino acid sequence: CASSSGGQPQHF.

A few counts support this clone. The chain combines TRBV7-9 with TRBJ1-5, with D hard to call. The CDR3 has 15 amino acids. V dropped 5 bases and J dropped 4 bases, with 15 bases sitting between them. The germline V gene encodes CDR1 SEHNR and CDR2 FQNEAQ (reference sequence). The CDR3 reads CASSPTAAGNQPQHF. As DNA, the CDR3 is TGTGCCAGCAGCCCGACGGCGGCTGGGAATCAGCCCCAGCATTTT.

A few counts support this clone. The rearrangement links TRBV5-5 to TRBJ2-2; a weak D match, TRBD1 (6 bases). Germline lookup yields CDR1 SGHKS and CDR2 YYEKEE (reference sequence). The CDR3 length is 15 residues. Trimming pared 4 bases from V and 4 bases from J, leaving 14 bases between. The CDR3 coding sequence is TGTGCCAGCAGCCCAGGGGTCCATTCCACCGGGGAGCTGTTTTTT. Protein: CASSPGVHSTGELFF.

On this clone itself: The sample carries other DNA sequences with the same CDR3. The gene calls are TRBV29-1 and TRBJ1-5; perhaps TRBD1 as D (5 bases). This CDR3 is built from 13 residues. Trimming removed 4 bases from V and 4 bases from J, with 11 bases in between. The germline gives CDR1 SQVTM, CDR2 ANQGSEA. The CDR3 bases are TGCAGCGTTGCGTGGGGGGTTAATCAGCCCCAGCATTTT. This codes for CSVAWGVNQPQHF.

This chain joins TRBV7-9 and TRBJ1-2, with D hard to call. V lost 5 bases and J 4 bases, leaving 26 bases between the germline ends. Germline CDR1 and CDR2: SEHNR and FQNEAQ (reference sequence). CDR3 length equals 18 residues. The CDR3 here is CASSPGLHAAFRPYGYTF. CDR3 nucleotides: TGTGCCAGCAGCCCAGGACTCCACGCAGCATTTAGGCCCTATGGCTACACCTTC.

The chain has TRBV7-8 and TRBJ2-7; the match to TRBD2 covers 12 bases. J was trimmed by 1 base and V by 3 bases; bases with no gene match: 1. CDR3 length: 15 amino acids. Germline V gene data show CDR1 as SGHVS and CDR2 as FQNEAQ. This chain's CDR3 is CASSLGLAGSYEQYF. In DNA form, the CDR3 reads TGTGCCAGCAGCTTGGGACTAGCGGGTTCCTACGAGCAGTACTTC.

The chain's CDR3 is CASSSSGLVTQYF. CDR3 sequence (DNA): TGTGCCAGCAGCTCTTCGGGACTAGTTACGCAGTATTTT. This chain connects TRBV9 to TRBJ2-3; TRBD2 matches 8 bases. This CDR3 has 13 residues. V was pared by 4 bases and J by 8 bases, with 6 bases of the junction left unmatched. Germline loops: CDR1 SGDLS, CDR2 YYNGEE.

The V call is TRBV21-1, the J call TRBJ2-7; TRBD1, the table's D call, was not compared with the DNA. TRBV21-1 is designated a pseudogene. The CDR3 totals 15 residues. CDR3: CASSNGRKQGDEQYF. The CDR3 nucleotides are TGTGCCAGCAGCAACGGGCGGAAGCAAGGGGACGAGCAGTACTTC.

The gene calls are TRBV7-6 and TRBJ2-7; 8 nucleotides match TRBD1. This CDR3 has 15 amino acids. Germline V gives CDR1 SGHVS, CDR2 FNYEAQ. Trimming at V came to 5 bases and at J to 7 bases, leaving 13 bases not matched to a gene. CDR3 region: CASSTGQAPWGEQYF. In nucleotides, the CDR3 is TGTGCCAGCAGCACGGGACAGGCCCCTTGGGGGGAGCAGTACTTC.

The chain uses TRBV27 and TRBJ1-2, with TRBD1 as a possible D gene (5 bases). Trimming left V 3 bases short and J 4 bases short, with 9 bases between. Germline-derived CDR1 and CDR2 are MNHEY and SMNVEV (reference sequence). The CDR3 totals 13 residues. CDR3 protein: CASSFDSVYGYTF. CDR3 nucleotide sequence: TGTGCCAGCAGTTTCGACAGCGTCTATGGCTACACCTTC.

This clone has just one count. Different DNA sequences within this sample yield the same CDR3. The V and J genes are TRBV7-8 and TRBJ1-2, with TRBD1 as a possible D gene (6 bases). Germline loops: CDR1 SGHVS, CDR2 FQNEAQ. The V end lost 5 bases, the J end lost 5 bases, and 9 bases lay between the germline ends. The CDR3 has 12 amino acids. This chain's CDR3 is CASSPGQYGYTF. CDR3 sequence (DNA): TGTGCCAGCAGCCCCGGACAGTATGGCTACACCTTC.

This clone has just one count. The identical CDR3 is also encoded by other nucleotide sequences in the sample. The J gene is TRBJ2-5, the V gene TRBV18, with no clear D. Trimming took 2 bases from V and 3 from J, leaving 7 bases between them. The CDR3 extends over 13 amino acids. Germline CDR1 is KGHSH and CDR2 is LQKENI. The chain's CDR3 is CASSPSLEETQYF. CDR3 nucleotide sequence: TGTGCCAGCTCACCAAGTTTAGAAGAGACCCAGTACTTC.

This chain uses TRBV5-6 with TRBJ2-7; 7 positions match TRBD2. The CDR3 sequence is 16 residues long. The ends lost 3 bases at V and 3 bases at J; junction bases unmatched: 12. Germline V gene lookup returns CDR1 SGHDT and CDR2 YYEEEE. DNA for the CDR3: TGTGCCAGCAGCTCGAGACTAGCCCCTGAGTTCTACGAGCAGTACTTC. Residues: CASSSRLAPEFYEQYF.

This clone was observed once. This chain connects TRBV6-4 to TRBJ2-7; D gene uncertain. Germline CDR1 and CDR2: MRHNA and SNTAGT. The V and J ends lost 7 bases and 10 bases respectively, with 14 bases between them. This CDR3 has 11 amino acids. The CDR3 DNA reads TGTGCCAGCACCAGATTGGTAACCCAGTACTTC. Protein: CASTRLVTQYF.

The CDR3 here is CASSPWATSGAYQETQYF. CDR3 bases: TGTGCCAGCAGCCCGTGGGCCACTAGCGGGGCGTACCAAGAGACCCAGTACTTC. The chain recombines TRBV5-6 with TRBJ2-5, with 10 bases lining up with TRBD2. After removal of 4 bases from V and 0 bases from J, the junction contained 12 bases not matched to a gene. Germline CDR1 is SGHDT and CDR2 is YYEEEE. The CDR3 runs 18 residues.

V is TRBV7-9 and J is TRBJ2-5, with D maybe TRBD2 (6 bases). The CDR3 loop spans 15 amino acids. CDR1 and CDR2 (germline): SEHNR, FQNEAQ (reference sequence). V was shortened by 7 bases and J by 1 base, with 16 bases between the two germline ends. The CDR3: CASKRDLGTQETQYF. CDR3 bases: TGTGCCAGCAAGAGGGACTTGGGGACCCAAGAGACCCAGTACTTC.

On this clone: The junction differs from germline at one of its ends, possibly a read error. CDR3 sequence reads: CASSPGGLGTPQHF. The CDR3 DNA sequence: TGTGCCAGTAGTCCCGGGGGGCTCGGGACTCCCCAACATTTT. The rearrangement links TRBV19 to TRBJ1-4, with a tentative D call TRBD1 (6 bases). Per germline, CDR1 LNHDA and CDR2 SQIVND (reference sequence). CDR3 length: 14 amino acids.

The table lists this clone with a count of one. V and J are TRBV13 and TRBJ2-3; 8 bases agree with TRBD2. The CDR3 is 16 amino acids. V shed 2 bases and J 6 bases; nucleotides not matched to a gene: 10. CDR1 and CDR2 (germline): PRHDT, FYEKMQ (reference sequence). For the CDR3, the DNA is TGTGCCAGCAGCTTAATGGCGGGGGGCCCCGGGGATACGCAGTATTTT. The encoded protein is CASSLMAGGPGDTQYF.

V gene TRBV5-1 combines with J gene TRBJ2-7; possibly TRBD1 for D (5 bases). V was pared by 4 bases and J by 5 bases, with 22 bases between. The CDR3 is made up of 16 amino acids. Germline CDR1 and CDR2: SGHRS and YFSETQ. CDR3 protein: CASSPASWAGIDEQYF. The CDR3 DNA follows: TGCGCCAGCAGCCCTGCGTCATGGGCAGGGATAGACGAGCAGTACTTC.

The J gene is TRBJ1-2, the V gene TRBV6-6; 7 positions match TRBD1. The length of the CDR3 is 16 residues. J lost 0 bases, V lost 2 bases, and 6 bases had no gene match. The V gene's germline CDR1 is MNHNY and CDR2 SVGAGI (reference sequence). The DNA for the CDR3 is TGTGCCAGCAGTTACCCCCGGGACAGCACTAACTATGGCTACACCTTC. It translates to CASSYPRDSTNYGYTF.

The V gene is TRBV3-1 (or the pseudogene TRBV3-2), the J gene TRBJ1-1; a possible D gene is TRBD1 (5 bases). The germline V and J ends were trimmed by 3 bases and 0 bases, with 11 bases remaining between them. CDR3 length equals 15 residues. Germline V gene lookup returns CDR1 LGHDT and CDR2 YNNKEL (reference sequence). CDR3 sequence: CASSHLGALNTEAFF. The CDR3 DNA sequence: TGTGCCAGCAGCCACCTAGGGGCGCTGAACACTGAAGCTTTCTTT.